This TCR beta chain appears in the sequencing data of a study of technical replicates of blood from a handful of donors. In germline, CDR1 is MDHEN, CDR2 SYDVKM. This CDR3 is 14 amino acids long. V lost 6 bases to trimming and J lost 6 bases; unmatched junction nucleotides: 5. TCRdb's copy holds only in-frame clones and misses some; the assay was immunoSEQ multiplex PCR. Of roughly 83,000 clones listed, around 90% are singletons. The genes are TRBV28 and TRBJ2-7, with TRBD2 matching over 13 bases. The specimen was T cells isolated from PBMCs. The TCR originated in a human donor in good health. CDR3: CASSGLAGVSEQYF. In DNA form, the CDR3 reads TGTGCCAGCAGCGGACTAGCGGGAGTGAGCGAGCAGTACTTC.